Following are 31 T cell receptor beta chains from one sample sequenced in a study of tissue T cells after allogeneic stem cell transplantation. Measured with immunoSEQ multiplex PCR; TCRdb has only the in-frame clones, and not every one. Of more than 45,000 clones in the sample, over 70% are singletons; the top ten hold 0.45% to 0.7%. The sample taken for sequencing was sorted cells pooled from one or two spleens. The source of these receptors is a pool of C57BL/6 mice in good health.

This clone was counted a few times. Mouse gene names apply. The read gets to within 1 residue of the CDR3 end, and the germline J gene fills in the rest. The gene calls are TRBV19 and TRBJ2-7, with D possibly being TRBD1 or TRBD2 (6 bases each). V lost 3 bases and J 1 base, leaving 11 bases between the germline ends. The CDR3 has 14 amino acids. Per the germline V gene, CDR1 is FNHDT and CDR2 is SITEND (reference sequence). The CDR3 bases that were read are TGTGCCAGCAGTAGGGGGCGCGGATCCTATGAACAGTAC. It yields the protein CASSRGRGSYEQY. The CDR3 in its entirety is CASSRGRGSYEQYF.

With respect to this clone: The gene names given are mouse names. The read terminates 1 residue before the CDR3 end, so the remaining end is supplied by the germline J gene. The rearrangement links TRBV19 to TRBJ1-1, with 7 bases identical to TRBD1. J was trimmed by 3 bases and V by 2 bases; bases with no gene match: 4. The CDR3 has 14 amino acids. Germline-derived CDR1 and CDR2 are FNHDT and SITEND (reference sequence). The CDR3 loop reads CASSMTGKDTEVFF. The sequenced CDR3 bases are TGTGCCAGCAGTATGACAGGGAAGGACACAGAAGTCTTC.

Remarks on this clone: Genes and germline come from the mouse. The missing CDR3 end, 1 residue past where the read stops, is filled in from the germline J gene. V and J are TRBV20 and TRBJ2-5; TRBD2 matches at 9 bases. With V trimmed by 6 bases and J by 0 bases, 4 bases remained unmatched. Germline V lookup: CDR1 GFQATS, CDR2 STVNSAI. This CDR3 spans 14 amino acids. The sequenced part of the CDR3 DNA is TGTGGTGCAAGACTGGGGGTTAACCAAGACACCCAGTAC. Its translation is CGARLGVNQDTQY. The entire CDR3 protein is CGARLGVNQDTQYF.

Note on this clone: Genes here carry mouse names. The read finishes 1 residue shy of the CDR3 end, and the germline J gene is used to complete it. The chain employs TRBV20 and TRBJ2-3, with 10 positions matching TRBD2. V lost 0 bases, J lost 4 bases, and 7 bases stayed unmatched. CDR3 length: 16 amino acids. From germline, CDR1 is GFQATS and CDR2 STVNSAI. The CDR3 DNA, read in part, is TGTGGTGCTAGGGACTGGGGGGGCGCGGGTTCAGAAACGCTGTAT. Its translation: CGARDWGGAGSETLY. The CDR3 in full is CGARDWGGAGSETLYF.

This clone was found a few times. Gene names refer to mouse genes. From the germline J gene comes the end of the CDR3, since the read stops 1 residue before it. V is TRBV4 and J is TRBJ2-7; 13 positions agree with TRBD2. From germline, CDR1 is LGHDT and CDR2 YNNKQL (reference sequence). V was pared by 5 bases and J by 2 bases, with 3 bases of the junction left unmatched. The CDR3 contains 15 residues. The CDR3 loop is CASSRTGGAPYEQYF. Partial CDR3 DNA: TGTGCCAGCAGCCGGACTGGGGGGGCGCCCTATGAACAGTAC.

Comment on this clone: Gene names are the mouse ones. The read ends 1 residue early relative to the CDR3; the germline J gene fills the gap. The chain has TRBV29 and TRBJ2-3; D gene uncertain. V gave up 9 bases and J gave up 0 bases, with 10 bases separating them. The germline gives CDR1 MSHET, CDR2 SYDVDS. This CDR3 region has 13 residues. The DNA read from the CDR3 is TGTGCTAGATCGGGATCTAGTGCAGAAACGCTGTAT. Encoded protein: CARSGSSAETLY. The full CDR3 sequence reads CARSGSSAETLYF. Using reference TRBV29 and TRBJ2-3 for the parts outside the CDR3, the full variable domain is DMKVTQMPRYLIKRMGENVLLECGQDMSHETMYWYRQDPGLGLQLIYISYDVDSNSEGDIPKGYRVSRKKREHFSLILDSAKTNQTSVYFCARSGSSAETLYFGSGTRLTVL.

On this clone itself: Gene names refer to mouse genes. Sequencing ends 1 residue short of the CDR3 end; the germline J gene provides the rest. The rearrangement uses TRBV1 and TRBJ2-7; unclear D gene. The germline CDR1 and CDR2 sequences are NSQYPW and LRSPGD (reference sequence). The length of the CDR3 is 13 residues. Between the trimmed V and J ends, which lost 3 bases and 2 bases, there was a span of 8 bases. The sequenced part of the CDR3 DNA is TGCACCTGCAGTGCTTCCGGGACCTATGAACAGTAC. Its translation is CTCSASGTYEQY. The full CDR3 protein is CTCSASGTYEQYF.

Comments on this clone: Gene names are the mouse ones. Read sequence stops 1 residue before the CDR3 end, and the germline J gene provides the missing end. The chain joins TRBV29 to TRBJ1-1; no reliable D call. Germline V gene data show CDR1 as MSHET and CDR2 as SYDVDS. The CDR3 consists of 13 residues. V was shortened by 3 bases and J by 0 bases, with 5 bases between the two germline ends. The CDR3 bases that were read are TGTGCTAGCAGTTTCCAGGCAAACACAGAAGTCTTC. Protein product: CASSFQANTEVF. Given in full, the CDR3 is CASSFQANTEVFF.

A remark on this clone: Gene names are mouse gene names. The read terminates 1 residue ahead of where the CDR3 ends, so the germline J gene completes it. The V gene is TRBV29, the J gene TRBJ2-1; 8 nucleotides align to TRBD2. J gave up 3 bases and V 3 bases, and 4 bases lay outside the gene matches. The length of the CDR3 is 15 residues. In germline, CDR1 is MSHET, CDR2 SYDVDS. This chain's CDR3 is CASSLTGGPYAEQFF. Partial CDR3 DNA: TGTGCTAGCAGTTTGACGGGGGGGCCCTATGCTGAGCAGTTC.

This clone was counted only a few times. The genes are named according to mouse. The CDR3 is cut off 1 residue early in the read; its end comes from the germline J gene. The chain joins TRBV13-1 to TRBJ2-7, with TRBD2 matching 9 bases. Germline CDR1 is NSHNY and CDR2 is SYGAGN. CDR3 length: 15 amino acids. Trimming removed 0 bases from V and 3 bases from J; junction bases left unmatched: 4. CDR3 sequence: CASSDADWGNYEQYF. The CDR3 DNA, read in part, is TGTGCCAGCAGTGATGCAGACTGGGGGAACTATGAACAGTAC.

As to this clone: The listed genes are named as in mouse. The read stops 1 residue short of the end of the CDR3; the missing end is completed from the germline J gene. The gene calls are TRBV19 and TRBJ2-3, with D maybe TRBD2 (6 bases). The V gene lost 1 base and the J gene lost 0 bases, with 9 bases spanning the gap. Per germline, CDR1 FNHDT and CDR2 SITEND (reference sequence). The CDR3 is made up of 15 amino acids. This CDR3 is CASSIWGSSAETLYF. Incomplete CDR3 DNA: TGTGCCAGCAGTATATGGGGGTCTAGTGCAGAAACGCTGTAT.

On this clone itself: Each gene name is a mouse one. The CDR3 extends 1 residue past the end of the read, so its final part is completed from the germline J gene. The chain carries TRBV12-1 and TRBJ1-2; D unclear. Germline V gene data show CDR1 as SGHSN and CDR2 as HYEKVE. The CDR3 spans 13 residues. Trimming took off 2 bases at V and 5 bases at J, with 11 bases between the two ends. Incomplete CDR3 DNA: TGTGCCAGCTCTCCCCGGGGAAGGTCCGACTACACC. Translating it yields CASSPRGRSDYT. The full CDR3 protein is CASSPRGRSDYTF.

Concerning this clone itself: Germline and genes: mouse. The CDR3 end falls 1 residue outside the read, so it is completed with the germline J gene. The genes are TRBV31 and TRBJ1-3; maybe TRBD1 (6 bases). The CDR3 spans 15 residues. The V and J ends lost 1 base and 0 bases respectively, with 10 bases between them. Germline assignment: CDR1 GKSSPN and CDR2 SITVG. Incomplete CDR3 DNA: TGTGCCTGGAGTCGCGGGACAAATTCTGGAAATACGCTCTAT. Protein: CAWSRGTNSGNTLY. The entire CDR3 sequence reads CAWSRGTNSGNTLYF. Using reference TRBV31 and TRBJ1-3 for the parts outside the CDR3, the full variable domain is AQTIHQWPVAEIKAVGSPLSLGCTIKGKSSPNLYWYWQATGGTLQQLFYSITVGQVESVVQLNLSASRPKDDQFILSTEKLLLSHSGFYLCAWSRGTNSGNTLYFGEGSRLIVV.

Details on this clone: Each gene name is a mouse one. The read comes to an end 1 residue before the CDR3 does, leaving the germline J gene to fill in the end. The V and J genes are TRBV12-2 and TRBJ2-7; D gene uncertain. Trimming pared 0 bases from V and 2 bases from J, leaving 7 bases between. Germline lookup yields CDR1 SGHLS and CDR2 HYDKME. The CDR3 extends over 13 amino acids. This chain's CDR3 is CASSLDRPYEQYF. The CDR3 bases that were read are TGTGCCAGCTCTCTCGACCGTCCCTATGAACAGTAC.

As regards this clone: The gene names given are mouse names. Read coverage stops 1 residue before the CDR3 terminus; the germline J gene supplies the remainder. The chain carries TRBV19 and TRBJ1-4; 8 bases align to TRBD1. Germline CDR1 FNHDT, CDR2 SITEND (reference sequence). The CDR3 sequence is 15 residues long. Germline trimming cut 3 bases from V and 3 bases from J; bases unmatched to any gene: 4. CDR3 residues: CASSRAGGPNERLFF. The CDR3 bases that were read are TGTGCCAGCAGTAGGGCAGGGGGCCCCAACGAAAGATTATTT.

Notes on this clone: Gene names refer to mouse genes. The CDR3 end is not reached by the read, which stops 1 residue before it; the germline J gene fills it in. The chain couples TRBV16 to TRBJ2-5, with D unresolved. The CDR3 runs to 13 residues. The germline gives CDR1 SGHSA, CDR2 FRNQAP. V was clipped by 5 bases and J by 2 bases, with 8 bases between them. The CDR3 bases that were read are TGTGCAAGCAGCCCAGGTTTCCAAGACACCCAGTAC. This translates into CASSPGFQDTQY. The whole CDR3 region reads CASSPGFQDTQYF.

Points on this clone: Mouse names are used for the genes. The CDR3 end lies 1 residue beyond the end of the read and is filled in from the germline J gene. The V and J genes are TRBV4 and TRBJ2-5, with 8 bases aligning to TRBD1. Germline V lookup: CDR1 LGHDT, CDR2 YNNKQL (reference sequence). V gave up 4 bases and J gave up 6 bases; unmatched junction bases: 3. The CDR3 is made up of 13 amino acids. The sequenced part of the CDR3 DNA is TGTGCCAGCAGCTCAGGGGGCAGGGACACCCAGTAC. Residues: CASSSGGRDTQY. The entire CDR3 reads CASSSGGRDTQYF.

With respect to this clone: The genes and germline here are from mouse. The observed sequence ends 1 residue before the CDR3 terminus, with the missing tail filled in from the germline J gene. The genes are TRBV16 and TRBJ1-2; no reliable D call. This CDR3 spans 15 amino acids. Per the germline V gene, CDR1 is SGHSA and CDR2 is FRNQAP. The V end lost 0 bases, the J end lost 3 bases, and 11 bases lay between the germline ends. Incomplete CDR3 DNA: TGTGCAAGCAGCTTAGATCAGCAGCGGGACTCCGACTACACC. Protein: CASSLDQQRDSDYT. The entire CDR3 is CASSLDQQRDSDYTF.

This clone was detected only a few times. Here the gene names and germline are mouse. Read coverage stops 1 residue before the CDR3 terminus; the germline J gene supplies the remainder. The chain couples TRBV19 to TRBJ2-7; the match to TRBD1 covers 11 bases. Germline CDR1 reads FNHDT; CDR2 reads SITEND (reference sequence). The CDR3 has 13 residues. The junction had 4 bases not matched to a gene; V was cut back by 7 bases and J by 4 bases. CDR3 bases read: TGTGCCAGCCTGGGGGACAGGGGGTATGAACAGTAC. This gives the protein CASLGDRGYEQY. The entire CDR3 protein is CASLGDRGYEQYF.

In regard to this clone: Gene names and germline match the mouse. Read sequence stops 1 residue before the CDR3 end, and the germline J gene provides the missing end. This chain connects TRBV12-1 to TRBJ1-4; D possibly corresponds to TRBD1 (6 bases). Trimming pared 4 bases from V and 10 bases from J, leaving 15 bases between. This CDR3 contains 13 residues. Germline V lookup: CDR1 SGHSN, CDR2 HYEKVE. The CDR3 loop is CASSRQGRGRLFF. CDR3 bases read: TGTGCCAGCTCCCGGCAGGGGAGGGGAAGATTATTT.

Remarks on this clone: The genes are named according to mouse. The missing CDR3 end, 1 residue past where the read stops, is filled in from the germline J gene. V gene TRBV20 combines with J gene TRBJ1-3, with TRBD1 matching over 8 bases. V lost 6 bases, J lost 0 bases, and 4 bases stayed unmatched. CDR1 and CDR2 (germline): GFQATS, STVNSAI. The CDR3 is 14 amino acids. The CDR3 bases that were read are TGTGGTGCCCAACAGGGGGGTTCTGGAAATACGCTCTAT. Translated, it gives CGAQQGGSGNTLY. The full CDR3 reads CGAQQGGSGNTLYF. The whole variable domain, remainder taken from reference TRBV20 and TRBJ1-3, is GALVYQYPRRTICKSGTSMRMECQAVGFQATSVAWYRQSPQKTFELIALSTVNSAIKYEQNFTQEKFPISHPNLSFSSMTVLNAYLEDRGLYLCGAQQGGSGNTLYFGEGSRLIVV.

Worth noting for this clone: Genes here carry mouse names. The observed sequence ends 1 residue before the CDR3 terminus, with the missing tail filled in from the germline J gene. The rearrangement joins TRBV13-2 to TRBJ1-1; no clear D. V was trimmed by 2 bases and J by 4 bases, leaving 12 bases between them. This CDR3 contains 14 residues. Germline V lookup: CDR1 NNHNN, CDR2 SYGAGS (reference sequence). CDR3 bases read: TGTGCCAGCGGTGAGAGTGGGAAGGTCACAGAAGTCTTC. Residues: CASGESGKVTEVF. The full CDR3 protein is CASGESGKVTEVFF.

This clone was observed a handful of times. Gene labels here are mouse ones. The read finishes 1 residue shy of the CDR3 end, and the germline J gene is used to complete it. The chain has TRBV23 and TRBJ2-2; the table's D call, TRBD1, was not checked against the DNA. Germline CDR1 is KGHTA and CDR2 is FQNQQP. The CDR3 consists of 14 residues. This CDR3 is CSSSQQGNTGQLYF. The covered CDR3 bases are TGCTCCAGCAGTCAACAGGGGAACACCGGGCAGCTCTAC.

For this clone: Germline and genes: mouse. The CDR3 extends 1 residue past the end of the read, so its final part is completed from the germline J gene. This rearrangement joins TRBV19 to TRBJ1-4; D gene unclear. In germline, CDR1 is FNHDT, CDR2 SITEND (reference sequence). This CDR3 contains 15 residues. V lost 2 bases to trimming and J lost 0 bases, with 8 bases between them. CDR3 in amino acids: CASSIGIFSNERLFF. Incomplete CDR3 DNA: TGTGCCAGCAGTATTGGGATCTTTTCCAACGAAAGATTATTT.

With respect to this clone: Germline and genes: mouse. The read halts 1 residue ahead of the CDR3 end, with the missing end drawn from the germline J gene. The gene calls are TRBV5 and TRBJ2-7; TRBD2 matches at 7 bases. This CDR3 region has 14 residues. J lost 0 bases, V lost 1 base, and 0 bases had no gene match. From germline, CDR1 is LGHNA and CDR2 YNLKQL (reference sequence). This chain's CDR3 is CASSQGLGSYEQYF. Partial CDR3 DNA: TGTGCCAGCAGCCAAGGACTGGGCTCCTATGAACAGTAC.

This clone was counted a single time. The gene symbols are mouse symbols. The CDR3 goes on 1 residue after the read ends, and that part is filled in from the germline J gene. The chain couples TRBV29 to TRBJ2-4; TRBD1 might be the D (5 bases). Germline CDR1 reads MSHET; CDR2 reads SYDVDS. The CDR3 loop spans 14 amino acids. Trimming removed 5 bases at V and 0 bases at J, with 9 bases between. CDR3 residues: CASSHRISQNTLYF. The covered CDR3 bases are TGTGCTAGCAGTCACAGGATTAGTCAAAACACCTTGTAC.

In this sample, this clone turned up a few times. All gene names here are mouse names. The read ends 1 residue shy of where the CDR3 ends; the end is completed using the germline J gene. The rearrangement links TRBV19 to TRBJ1-5; D gene uncertain. The CDR3 loop spans 12 amino acids. The ends were cut back, 2 bases at V and 9 bases at J, with 9 bases in the middle. Germline-derived CDR1 and CDR2 are FNHDT and SITEND (reference sequence). Here the CDR3 reads CASSITDRAPLF. Partial CDR3 DNA: TGTGCCAGCAGTATCACAGATCGGGCTCCGCTT.

For this clone: The genes and germline here are from mouse. The CDR3 reads CASSLANTGQLYF. The DNA read from the CDR3 is TGTGCCAGCAGTCTTGCAAACACCGGGCAGCTCTAC. This rearrangement joins TRBV26 to TRBJ2-2; D not resolved. The DNA ends 1 residue before the CDR3 does, and the rest of the CDR3 is filled in from the germline J gene. The CDR3 is 13 amino acids. The germline V gene has CDR1 KGHPV and CDR2 FQNQEV (reference sequence). Trimming left V 3 bases short and J 0 bases short, with 2 bases between.

The count of this clone is one. The gene names here belong to mouse. Read data end 1 residue before the CDR3 end; the end is taken from the germline J gene. V gene TRBV1 combines with J gene TRBJ2-3; 7 bases agree with TRBD2. V trimming: 1 base; J trimming: 0 bases; junction bases outside the gene matches: 1. This CDR3 is 15 amino acids long. The germline V gene encodes CDR1 NSQYPW and CDR2 LRSPGD (reference sequence). Incomplete CDR3 DNA: TGCACCTGCAGTGCAGGGGGGGGGAGTGCAGAAACGCTGTAT. This encodes CTCSAGGGSAETLY. The CDR3 reads in full as CTCSAGGGSAETLYF.

Comment on this clone: All gene names here are mouse names. The read ends 1 residue before the CDR3 terminus; that terminus is restored from the germline J gene. The chain carries TRBV13-1 and TRBJ2-4; D remains ambiguous. V lost 2 bases and J 0 bases, leaving 7 bases between the germline ends. Per germline, CDR1 NSHNY and CDR2 SYGAGN. CDR3 length: 14 residues. The CDR3 spells CASSDNPSQNTLYF. The CDR3 DNA, read in part, is TGTGCCAGCAGTGACAATCCTAGTCAAAACACCTTGTAC.

A word on this clone: All gene names here are mouse names. The CDR3 extends 1 residue past the end of the read, so its final part is completed from the germline J gene. This chain uses TRBV12-1 with TRBJ2-7; TRBD2 aligns across 10 bases. Germline loops: CDR1 SGHSN, CDR2 HYEKVE. The CDR3 consists of 14 residues. J gave up 6 bases and V 2 bases, and 6 bases lay outside the gene matches. CDR3 DNA (partial): TGTGCCAGCTCTCACCTGGGGGGGCGCTTTGAACAGTAC. As protein: CASSHLGGRFEQY. The whole CDR3 protein is CASSHLGGRFEQYF.